The T cell receptor (beta chain) described here comes from a study of blood T cell repertoires in COVID-19 (TCRdb year 2020). At the level of the whole study: Samples from collaborators originated in the United States, Italy and Spain and spanned both the acute and convalescent phases of COVID-19. The material from the prospective study consisted of cDNA or gDNA derived from T cells, B-cell-depleted T cells, or PBMCs. The dataset comprised deeply sampled blood TCRbeta repertoires from subjects exposed to, actively infected with, or recovered from COVID-19. The repertoires were released in a freely available public database meant as a resource for research on the immune response to SARS-CoV-2. The samples were drawn from two sources: the first 160 participants of the ongoing ImmuneRACE study, and 1,000 to 1,500 subjects contributed by 6 global collaborators. Sample metadata almost always included a de-identified subject ID, COVID-19 status, age in years and sex. Where available, HLA class I and class II types were taken from metadata supplied by the sample provider and were not determined by assay-based typing. The full study reports these points: The quantity of clinical and demographic metadata differed by source and by participant and was supplied without curation.

The immunoSEQ Assay, a bias-controlled multiplex PCR, was used to amplify TCRbeta CDR3 regions from genomic DNA. The authors' analysis ran thus. The number of nucleated cells in each sample was estimated by amplification of reference gene primers within the assay. Sequence reads were collapsed and filtered to measure the absolute abundance of every unique TCRbeta CDR3 rearrangement. For each sample, productive Simpson clonality was calculated by taking the square root of Simpson's diversity index across productive rearrangements. TCRdb holds this immuneACCESS table with in-frame rearrangements only. Some clones are missing; in checked studies, unresolved V genes explain under half, and the rest has no known cause. V, J and clone size are those of that table, while D and trimming were read from the DNA. Within this sample are 220,000 or so clones, with around 81% of them counted one time only. The ten largest clones represent approximately 2.9% of the sample.

CDR1 and CDR2 were assigned from the germline V gene as KGHSH and LQKENI. The CDR3 starts with the cysteine, ends with the phenylalanine, and has 17 residues. The entry retains the CDR3 DNA only, 51 bases that are in frame from base 1. The V end loses 4 bases and the J end loses 4 bases, and a stretch of 19 bases separates them. This clone appeared once. Its binding antigen is unknown. Per-nucleotide qualities are absent, and no much larger clonotype sits a single base away. Another Seattle source contributed samples from volunteer blood donors who had recovered from COVID-19. Collaborating institutions collected whole blood in K2EDTA tubes following their own protocols. For TCRbeta analysis, collaborator samples were shipped as frozen whole blood, as isolated PBMCs, or as DNA extracted from either sample type.

The source material was peripheral blood. The receptor's source is a woman in her thirties who had recovered from COVID-19. This chain joins TRBV18 to TRBJ1-4; TRBD1 is possibly the D segment (6 matching bases). The CDR3 protein is CASSLYRDPLDNEKLFF. The bases read TGTGCCAGCTCACTATACAGGGACCCATTGGATAATGAAAAACTGTTTTTT.